A single sample gave rise to the 12 T cell receptor beta chains below, sequenced in a study of CD8+CD57+ T cells in acquired aplastic anemia (dated 2018 in TCRdb). Patients chosen for sequencing had shown expansion of CD8+CD57+ cells by flow cytometry. Sequencing relied on an Illumina HiSeq 2000. Genomic DNA was used as template for profiling of TCR beta VDJ combinations and CDR3 sequences. TCRdb handled the public reads itself, with Q25 trimming in fastp and clone calling in MiXCR, and kept productive beta chains. Identical CDR3 proteins give one entry, which carries the most common genes and DNA. The sample table shows hundreds of thousands of distinct CDR3 sequences, and around 46% are seen once. The ten largest clones represent about 7.8% of the sample. Source material: sorted CD4+, CD8+, or CD8+CD57+ T cells (not recorded which) from PBMCs. The source is a human donor with aplastic anemia.

The rearrangement links TRBV24-1 to TRBJ2-1, with D possibly TRBD1 on 5 matching bases. Deletions cut 1 base from V and 8 bases from J, with 11 bases between. Germline-derived CDR1 and CDR2 are KGHDR and SFDVKD. This CDR3 is 14 amino acids long. CDR3 loop: CATSDFPQGDEQFF. Here the CDR3 DNA reads TGTGCCACCAGTGATTTCCCCCAGGGCGATGAGCAGTTCTTC.

This clonotype was observed many times. As DNA, the CDR3 is TGCAGTGCTAGTAGTCGGTTCTTC. This gives the protein CSASSRFF. V usage is TRBV20-1 and J usage is TRBJ2-1; no firm D call. The CDR3 length is 8 residues. Germline CDR1 is DFQATT and CDR2 is SNEGSKA (reference sequence). V lost 3 bases to trimming and J lost 15 bases, with 6 bases between them.

This sequence joins TRBV5-8 and TRBJ1-2; D is undetermined. This CDR3 is 12 amino acids long. V was clipped by 8 bases and J by 10 bases, with 18 bases between them. Germline assignment: CDR1 SGHTS and CDR2 YDEGEE. The CDR3 DNA is TGTGCCAGTAGTATGAGAAGTTTGGACTACACCTTC. Amino acids: CASSMRSLDYTF.

The chain has TRBV20-1 and TRBJ2-7, with 9 bases aligning to TRBD1. CDR1 is DFQATT, CDR2 SNEGSKA, per germline (reference sequence). The ends lost 6 bases at V and 3 bases at J; junction bases unmatched: 15. CDR3 length equals 16 residues. The CDR3 DNA is TGCAGTGCCGACTACGTGGGGACAGGGCTTCTCTACGAGCAGTACTTC. This sequence encodes CSADYVGTGLLYEQYF.

This clonotype occurred many times. The chain joins TRBV2 to TRBJ1-5, with a possible D match to TRBD1 (5 bases). V lost 3 bases and J 5 bases, leaving 14 bases between the germline ends. Germline V gene sequence: CDR1 SNHLY, CDR2 FYNNEI. The CDR3 has 15 residues. The CDR3 nucleotides are TGTGCCAGCAGTGATGCTGCGGACACAGATCAGCCCCAGCATTTT. It codes for CASSDAADTDQPQHF.

The chain combines TRBV30 with TRBJ1-1, with 7 bases aligning to TRBD1. The CDR3 totals 15 residues. Germline values: CDR1 GTSNPN, CDR2 SVGIG (reference sequence). V dropped 2 bases and J dropped 1; count of bases not matched to a gene: 7. The CDR3 bases are TGTGCCTGGAGTTCAACTCGACAGGGGAACACTGAAGCTTTCTTT. It encodes CAWSSTRQGNTEAFF.

This clonotype was seen a few times. The rearrangement uses TRBV5-1 and TRBJ2-5; D possibly uses TRBD1 or TRBD2 (6 bases each). In germline, CDR1 is SGHRS, CDR2 YFSETQ. This CDR3 has 15 residues. V dropped 4 bases and J dropped 5 bases, with 18 bases sitting between them. The CDR3: CASSPEGGMLETQYF. In DNA form, the CDR3 reads TGCGCCAGCAGCCCGGAGGGGGGCATGTTGGAGACCCAGTACTTC. Full variable domain (missing parts from reference TRBV5-1 and TRBJ2-5): KAGVTQTPRYLIKTRGQQVTLSCSPISGHRSVSWYQQTPGQGLQFLFEYFSETQRNKGNFPGRFSGRQFSNSRSEMNVSTLELGDSALYLCASSPEGGMLETQYFGPGTRLLVL.

This clonotype was seen ten or more times. The chain is built from TRBV9 and TRBJ2-7, with no clear D. V gave up 4 bases and J gave up 5 bases, with 22 bases separating them. In germline, CDR1 is SGDLS, CDR2 YYNGEE. CDR3 length equals 16 residues. Here the CDR3 DNA reads TGTGCCAGCAGCCAACTCGAGACCCAGAATGGGGACGAGCAGTACTTC. Its protein is CASSQLETQNGDEQYF.

As regards this clonotype: With a much larger clone just one base away, this may be a read error. CDR3 in amino acids: CASGPLQEGGKLFF. DNA for the CDR3: TGTGCCAGCGGACCCCTTCAGGAAGGCGGAAAACTGTTTTTT. V gene TRBV9 combines with J gene TRBJ1-4; D gene unclear. CDR1 SGDLS and CDR2 YYNGEE come from the germline V gene. This CDR3 comprises 14 residues. V was trimmed by 7 bases and J by 10 bases, leaving 20 bases between them.

CDR3 in DNA: TGTGCCAGCAGCTTAGCCCTTACAGGGGAGCAGACCCAGTACTTC. Translating it yields CASSLALTGEQTQYF. The chain links TRBV7-9 to TRBJ2-5, with 7 positions matching TRBD1. Germline V gene data show CDR1 as SEHNR and CDR2 as FQNEAQ (reference sequence). The J segment lost 6 bases and the V segment lost 0 bases, leaving 7 bases of the junction unmatched. The CDR3 is made up of 15 amino acids.

In regard to this clonotype: Possible read error: a much larger clone is one base away. V and J are TRBV6-4 and TRBJ1-2, with no clear D. V dropped 6 bases and J dropped 4 bases, with 12 bases sitting between them. Germline V lookup: CDR1 MRHNA, CDR2 SNTAGT. The CDR3 runs 13 residues. The CDR3 DNA reads as TGTGCCAGCAGCCCTTTTTTAAGCTATGGCTACACCTTC. It translates to CASSPFLSYGYTF.

At least ten counts were recorded for this clonotype. V usage is TRBV9 and J usage is TRBJ1-4; D is undetermined. The length of the CDR3 is 15 residues. Germline V lookup: CDR1 SGDLS, CDR2 YYNGEE. The V and J ends lost 0 bases and 7 bases respectively, with 13 bases between them. The CDR3 is CASSVAGRDSEKLFF. The CDR3, as DNA: TGTGCCAGCAGCGTAGCTGGCCGAGATTCTGAAAAACTGTTTTTT.